This T cell receptor (beta chain) was identified in a study of PD-L1 blockade in urothelial cancer. Study-level background: Blood was subjected to analysis at 3 weeks (second dose) and 6 weeks following treatment start. Blood samples had a median of roughly 140,000 T cells, 75,000 or so unique TCRs, and clonality roughly 0.073.

Each PCR reaction had synthetic TCR analog templates spiked into it. Only in-frame clones appear in the TCRdb table, and some are missing; sequencing was by immunoSEQ multiplex PCR. The profile covers tens of thousands of clones, with roughly 76% appearing a single time and 5.7% taken by the ten largest. This clone was seen a few times. Regarding time point: pretreatment peripheral blood. Sampling of each patient yielded between 1 and 8 specimens, collected pretreatment and on-treatment. The CDR3 is 15 residues long. With 2 bases removed from V and 4 bases from J, the gap between germline ends came to 11 bases. Germline values: CDR1 MGHRA, CDR2 YSYEKL.

The material was PBMCs, obtained around atezolizumab (anti-PD-L1) treatment. The receptor was isolated from a man aged 70 or older with urothelial cancer. The chain uses TRBV4-1 and TRBJ1-4; D unclear. CDR3 residues: CASSQYSGFNEKLFF. The CDR3 DNA sequence: TGCGCCAGCAGCCAATACAGTGGATTTAATGAAAAACTGTTTTTT.